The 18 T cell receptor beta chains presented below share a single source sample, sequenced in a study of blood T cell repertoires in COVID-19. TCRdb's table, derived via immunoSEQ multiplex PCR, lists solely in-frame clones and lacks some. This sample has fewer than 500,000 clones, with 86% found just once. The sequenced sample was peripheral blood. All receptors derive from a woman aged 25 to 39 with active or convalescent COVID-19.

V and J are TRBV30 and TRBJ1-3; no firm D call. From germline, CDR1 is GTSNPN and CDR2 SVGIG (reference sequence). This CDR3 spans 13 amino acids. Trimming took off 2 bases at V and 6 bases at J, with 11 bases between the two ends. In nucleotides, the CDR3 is TGTGCCTGGAGTCGCGGAGTGGAAAACACCATATATTTT. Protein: CAWSRGVENTIYF.

CDR3 protein: CASSSYRGLVEKLFF. CDR3 in DNA: TGTGCCAGCAGTTCCTACAGGGGGCTGGTTGAAAAACTGTTTTTT. This chain links TRBV6-2 or TRBV6-3 with TRBJ1-4; TRBD1 matches 9 bases. Germline-derived CDR1 and CDR2 are MNHEY and SVGEGT. The trim removed 4 bases at V and 7 bases at J, leaving 7 bases unmatched. This CDR3 has 15 residues.

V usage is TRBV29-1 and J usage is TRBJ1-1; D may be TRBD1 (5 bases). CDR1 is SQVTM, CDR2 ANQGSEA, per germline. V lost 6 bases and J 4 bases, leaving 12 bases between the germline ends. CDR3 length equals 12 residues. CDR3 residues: CSVDQGSTEAFF. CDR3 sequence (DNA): TGCAGCGTGGACCAGGGTTCCACTGAAGCTTTCTTT.

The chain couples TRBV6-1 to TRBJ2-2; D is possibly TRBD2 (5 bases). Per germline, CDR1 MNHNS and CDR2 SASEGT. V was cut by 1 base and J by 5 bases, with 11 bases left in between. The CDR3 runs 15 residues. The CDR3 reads CASSEVVRGTGELFF. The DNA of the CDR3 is TGTGCCAGCAGTGAAGTGGTTCGGGGAACCGGGGAGCTGTTTTTT.

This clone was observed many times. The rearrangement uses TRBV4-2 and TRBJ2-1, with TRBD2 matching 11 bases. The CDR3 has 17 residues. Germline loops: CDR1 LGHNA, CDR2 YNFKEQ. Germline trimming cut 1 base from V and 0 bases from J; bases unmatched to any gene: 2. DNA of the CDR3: TGTGCCAGCAGCCAAGCTAGCGGGGGGCACTCCTACAATGAGCAGTTCTTC. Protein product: CASSQASGGHSYNEQFF.

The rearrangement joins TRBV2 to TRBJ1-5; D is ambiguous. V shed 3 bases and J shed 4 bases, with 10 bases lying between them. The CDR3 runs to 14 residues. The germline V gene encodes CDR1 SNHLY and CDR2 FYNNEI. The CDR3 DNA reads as TGTGCCAGCAGTGATAAGGCGGCGAATCAGCCCCAGCATTTT. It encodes CASSDKAANQPQHF.

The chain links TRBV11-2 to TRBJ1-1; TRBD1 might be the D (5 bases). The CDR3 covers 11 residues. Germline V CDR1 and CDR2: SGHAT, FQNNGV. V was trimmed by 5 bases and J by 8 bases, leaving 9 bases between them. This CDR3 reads CASSRQIEAFF. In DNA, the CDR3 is TGTGCCAGCAGCCGACAGATAGAAGCTTTCTTT. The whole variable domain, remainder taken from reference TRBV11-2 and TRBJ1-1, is EAGVAQSPRYKIIEKRQSVAFWCNPISGHATLYWYQQILGQGPKLLIQFQNNGVVDDSQLPKDRFSAERLKGVDSTLKIQPAKLEDSAVYLCASSRQIEAFFGQGTRLTVV.

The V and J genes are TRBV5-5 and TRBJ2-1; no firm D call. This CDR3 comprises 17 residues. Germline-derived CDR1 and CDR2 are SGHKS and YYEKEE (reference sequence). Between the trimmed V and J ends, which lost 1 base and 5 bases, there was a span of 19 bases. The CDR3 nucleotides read TGTGCCAGCAGCTTGTCTCCCACCTCGGGTTTCAACAATGAGCAGTTCTTC. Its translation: CASSLSPTSGFNNEQFF.

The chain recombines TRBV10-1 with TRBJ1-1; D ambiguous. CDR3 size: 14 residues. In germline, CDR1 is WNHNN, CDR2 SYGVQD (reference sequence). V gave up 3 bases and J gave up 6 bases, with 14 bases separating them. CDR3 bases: TGCGCCAGCAGTGACCCAGACGCGGGCCCTGAAGCTTTCTTT. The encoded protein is CASSDPDAGPEAFF.

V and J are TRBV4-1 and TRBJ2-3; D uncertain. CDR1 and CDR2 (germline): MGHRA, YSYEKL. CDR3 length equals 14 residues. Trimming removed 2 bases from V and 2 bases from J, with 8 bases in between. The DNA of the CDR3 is TGCGCCAGCAGCCAACAACACGACACAGATACGCAGTATTTT. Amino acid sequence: CASSQQHDTDTQYF.

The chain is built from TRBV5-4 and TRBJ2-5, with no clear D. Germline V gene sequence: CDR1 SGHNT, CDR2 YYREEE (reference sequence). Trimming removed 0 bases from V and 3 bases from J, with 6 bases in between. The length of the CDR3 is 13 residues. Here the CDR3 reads CASSLDPEETQYF. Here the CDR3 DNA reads TGTGCCAGCAGCTTGGACCCGGAAGAGACCCAGTACTTC.

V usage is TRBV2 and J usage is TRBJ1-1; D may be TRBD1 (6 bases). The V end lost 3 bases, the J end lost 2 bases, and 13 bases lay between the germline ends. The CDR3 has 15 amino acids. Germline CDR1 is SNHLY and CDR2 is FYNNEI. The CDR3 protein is CASSEGGQINTEAFF. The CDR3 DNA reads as TGTGCCAGCAGTGAGGGTGGACAGATAAACACTGAAGCTTTCTTT. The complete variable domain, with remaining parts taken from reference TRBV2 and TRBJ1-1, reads EPEVTQTPSHQVTQMGQEVILRCVPISNHLYFYWYRQILGQKVEFLVSFYNNEISEKSEIFDDQFSVERPDGSNFTLKIRSTKLEDSAMYFCASSEGGQINTEAFFGQGTRLTVV.

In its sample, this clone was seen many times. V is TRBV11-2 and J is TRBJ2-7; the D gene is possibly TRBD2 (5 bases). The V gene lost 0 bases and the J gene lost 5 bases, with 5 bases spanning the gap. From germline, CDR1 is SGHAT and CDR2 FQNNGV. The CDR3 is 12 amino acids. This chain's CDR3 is CASSLEGDEQYF. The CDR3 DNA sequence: TGTGCCAGCAGCTTAGAGGGAGACGAGCAGTACTTC. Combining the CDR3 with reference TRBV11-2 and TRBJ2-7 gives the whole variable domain EAGVAQSPRYKIIEKRQSVAFWCNPISGHATLYWYQQILGQGPKLLIQFQNNGVVDDSQLPKDRFSAERLKGVDSTLKIQPAKLEDSAVYLCASSLEGDEQYFGPGTRLTVT.

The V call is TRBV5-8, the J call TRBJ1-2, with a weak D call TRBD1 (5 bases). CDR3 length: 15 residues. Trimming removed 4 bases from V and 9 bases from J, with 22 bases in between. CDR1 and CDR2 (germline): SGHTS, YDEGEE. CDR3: CASSPRQSLVVSYTF. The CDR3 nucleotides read TGTGCCAGCAGCCCAAGACAGAGCCTTGTGGTTAGCTACACCTTC.

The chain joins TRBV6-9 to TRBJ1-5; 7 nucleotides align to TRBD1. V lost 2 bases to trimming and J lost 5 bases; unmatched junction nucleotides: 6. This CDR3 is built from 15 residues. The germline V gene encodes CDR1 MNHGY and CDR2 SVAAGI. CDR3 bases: TGTGCCAGCAGTTATAGTCGGGACAGAGATCAGCCCCAGCATTTT. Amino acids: CASSYSRDRDQPQHF.

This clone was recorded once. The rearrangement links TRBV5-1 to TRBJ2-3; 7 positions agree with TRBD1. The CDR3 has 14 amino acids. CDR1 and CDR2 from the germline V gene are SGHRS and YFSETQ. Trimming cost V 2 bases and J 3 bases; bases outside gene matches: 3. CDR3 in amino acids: CASSLEGATDTQYF. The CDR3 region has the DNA TGCGCCAGCAGCTTAGAGGGGGCAACAGATACGCAGTATTTT.

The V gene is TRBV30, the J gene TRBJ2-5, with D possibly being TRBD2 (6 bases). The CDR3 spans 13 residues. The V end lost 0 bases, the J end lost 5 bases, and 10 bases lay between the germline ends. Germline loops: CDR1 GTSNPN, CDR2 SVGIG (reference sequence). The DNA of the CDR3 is TGTGCCTGGAGTGTGGCCAGCGGGGAGACCCAGTACTTC. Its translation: CAWSVASGETQYF.

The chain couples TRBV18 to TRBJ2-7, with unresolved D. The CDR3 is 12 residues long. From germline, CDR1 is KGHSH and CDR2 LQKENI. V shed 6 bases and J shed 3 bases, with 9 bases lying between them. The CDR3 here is CASSPTGYEQYF. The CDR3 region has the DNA TGTGCCAGCTCGCCCACGGGCTACGAGCAGTACTTC.